This T cell receptor (beta chain) is from a study of molecular identifiers for immune sequencing clone quantification. Study conclusions and caveats: Identical TCR molecules can share a barcode, and this sharing could underestimate highly expanded clone sizes. Naive cells had under 1% of molecules in clones above 20 RNA copies, effectors over 99%.

Details on this clonotype: Its antigen is still unknown.

TCRdb redid the calling of the PCR reads with MiXCR, one entry per CDR3 protein. The sample has 35,000 to 40,000 distinct CDR3 sequences; 19% are singletons. Naive CD8 T cells underwent sorting with the CD8+CD4-CCR7+CD45RA+ definition. The sequencing sample was made of naive CD8+ T cells from blood, with Jurkat cell RNA spiked in. As for subset: FACS-sorted CD8+CD4-CCR7+CD45RA+ naive T cells. This TCR was recovered from a human donor in good health. Some libraries in this study had Jurkat cell RNA spiked in.

The CDR3 DNA sequence: TGTGCCAGCAGTAGACAGGGGCTTACTGAAGCTTTCTTT. Its protein is CASSRQGLTEAFF. The gene calls are TRBV27 and TRBJ1-1, with TRBD1 matching over 8 bases. Trimming removed 5 bases from V and 5 bases from J; junction bases left unmatched: 4. This CDR3 comprises 13 residues. Germline V gene data show CDR1 as MNHEY and CDR2 as SMNVEV (reference sequence).